This TCR beta chain was documented in a study of CXCR3-negative and CXCR3-positive naive CD8 T cells. Regarding the study as a whole: The study inferred TCR strength from TRB CDR3 properties and found comparable surface CD5 between naive subsets. CXCR3 expression partially decreased after cryopreservation; most assays used fresh PBMCs.

Details on this clonotype: Its specificity is not known.

With UMI labels, 5' RACE was used to prepare the TRB cDNA libraries. Reanalyzing the 5' RACE reads, TCRdb keeps one entry per CDR3 protein, without DNA. The sample shows 84,000 or so distinct CDR3 sequences, and 1.6% sits with its ten largest clones. The CDR3 is made up of 16 amino acids. CDR1 is SGDLS and CDR2 is YYNGEE in the germline V gene. The receptor comes from a human donor in good health. Some clones in this sample may be carry-over from other donors' samples. The V call is TRBV9, the J call TRBJ2-1; no DNA is available, so the TRBD2 call from TCRdb remains unchecked. Sequences were obtained from naive CXCR3- CD8+ T cells from blood. The subset was: CD45RO-CCR7+CD27+CD95- naive CD8+ T cells lacking CXCR3 (TNR3-). The CDR3 is CASSGRDYSSYNEQFF. Variable domain in full (rest from reference TRBV9 and TRBJ2-1): DSGVTQTPKHLITATGQRVTLRCSPRSGDLSVYWYQQSLDQGLQFLIQYYNGEERAKGNILERFSAQQFPDLHSELNLSSLELGDSALYFCASSGRDYSSYNEQFFGPGTRLTVL.